These T cell receptor beta chains were read from a single sample in a study of blood T cell repertoires in COVID-19. Some clones are missing from TCRdb's copy, which holds only in-frame ones; the method was immunoSEQ multiplex PCR. The repertoire has 250,000 to 400,000 clones, 87% of them found once; the top ten carry roughly 5.3%. The specimen sequenced was PBMCs or T cells enriched from blood (not recorded which). These receptors were collected from a young woman who had recovered from COVID-19. The CDR3 runs from the conserved cysteine through the conserved F or W. D genes are given only for firm matches. Size values are once, few and many counts, or a class for expanded clones, and some rows have none.

>-|TRBD2|TRBJ2-1|TRBV6-1
TGTGCCAGCAGTGAGGGACTAGCGGGGGCTCACTCCTACAATGAGCAGTTCTTC
CASSEGLAGAHSYNEQFF
>-|TRBD2|TRBJ2-2|TRBV4-2
TGTGCCAGCACCGGGGGGTCGAACACCGGGGAGCTGTTTTTT
CASTGGSNTGELFF
>-|TRBD2|TRBJ2-1|TRBV11-3
TGTGCCAGCAGCACCGGGAGCGGGGGGTTTTCCTACAATGAGCAGTTCTTC
CASSTGSGGFSYNEQFF
>-|-|TRBJ1-1|TRBV9
TGTGCCAGCAAACAGCAGGGTATAGCTGAAGCTTTCTTT
CASKQQGIAEAFF
>-|TRBD1|TRBJ1-4|TRBV2
TGTGCCAGCAGCTCCGACAGGGCTTCCGTAGTTTTGAAACTGTTTTTT
CASSSDRASVVLKLFF
>-|-|TRBJ2-7|TRBV6-1
TGTGCCAGCAGTGAACGCCCGGTGGAGCAGTACTTC
CASSERPVEQYF
>-|-|TRBJ2-7|TRBV5-1
TGCGCCAGCAGCATACAGGGAGGGTACGAGCAGTACTTC
CASSIQGGYEQYF
>-|TRBD1|TRBJ1-1|TRBV5-1
TGCGCCAGCAGCTTGGCGCCAGGGGGAGCCGAAGCTTTCTTT
CASSLAPGGAEAFF
>-|TRBD1|TRBJ1-4|TRBV12-5
TGTGCTAGCCTCGGGACAGGTGGTGAAAAACTGTTTTTT
CASLGTGGEKLFF
>-|TRBD1|TRBJ1-1|TRBV2
TGTGCCGGGGGGACAGGGGGCCTTAACACTGAAGCTTTCTTT
CAGGTGGLNTEAFF
>-|-|TRBJ1-4|TRBV2
TGTGCCAGCAGTCTTAATGCCTGGGGAGGTAATGAAAAACTGTTTTTT
CASSLNAWGGNEKLFF
>-|TRBD1|TRBJ1-2|TRBV7-8
TGTGCCAGCAGCCTTCCCGGGACAGAGGGCTACACCTTC
CASSLPGTEGYTF
>-|-|TRBJ1-2|TRBV7-6
TGTGCCAGCAGCTTGACAACGGGGGGCTATGGCTACACCTTC
CASSLTTGGYGYTF
>few|TRBD1|TRBJ1-4|TRBV5-1
TGCGCCAGCAGCTTGTCCCAGACAGGGAAAGGAGAAAAACTGTTTTTT
CASSLSQTGKGEKLFF
>-|-|TRBJ2-5|TRBV6-2/TRBV6-3
TGTGCCAGCAGTTTAGGGAGGGGGGTTTGGCCCCAGTACTTC
CASSLGRGVWPQYF
>-|TRBD1|TRBJ1-3|TRBV4-3
TGCGCCAGCAGCTCGAGCTACAGGGGGCAGAGAAACACCATATATTTT
CASSSSYRGQRNTIYF
>-|-|TRBJ1-6|TRBV5-1
TGCGCCAGCAGCTTGTCGCCAGTCCCTTACTCCTATAATTCACCCCTCCACTTT
CASSLSPVPYSYNSPLHF
>-|TRBD2|TRBJ2-5|TRBV9
TGTGCCAGCAGCGTAGCCCCGGGGGGAGAGACCCAGTACTTC
CASSVAPGGETQYF
>-|-|TRBJ1-1|TRBV5-1
TGCGCCAGCACCCCCGAGGACCCGGGGTGGGATGAAGCTTTCTTT
CASTPEDPGWDEAFF
>once|-|TRBJ1-2|TRBV6-4
TGTGCCAGCAGTGACTCAGGGGTTGGCTACACCTTC
CASSDSGVGYTF
>-|-|TRBJ1-2|TRBV6-1
TGTGCCAGCAGTGAAGCCACAGGCCGGAATGGCTACACCTTC
CASSEATGRNGYTF
>-|-|TRBJ1-6|TRBV30
TGTGCCTGGAGTGAGCAGACAAATTCACCCCTCCACTTT
CAWSEQTNSPLHF
>-|-|TRBJ1-2|TRBV12-3/TRBV12-4
TGTGCCAGCAGTTTAGAGGGGCCCTATGGCTACACCTTC
CASSLEGPYGYTF
>once|-|TRBJ2-7|TRBV10-3
TGTGCCATAAGGGCGCAGGGCCACGAGCAGTACTTC
CAIRAQGHEQYF
>-|-|TRBJ2-7|TRBV12-5
TGTGCTAGTGGTTTGGTCTCCAGTATCTACGAGCAGTACTTC
CASGLVSSIYEQYF
>-|TRBD1|TRBJ1-2|TRBV15
TGTGCCACCAGCAGAGATCAGGACAGGCGGAAGGGCTACACCTTC
CATSRDQDRRKGYTF
>-|-|TRBJ2-7|TRBV28
TGTGCCAGCAGTTTATTGGTGGGGGTTGGGGGGTCCTACGAGCAGTACTTC
CASSLLVGVGGSYEQYF
>-|TRBD1|TRBJ1-2|TRBV7-2
TGTGCCAGCAGCTTAGCTGGACAGGGGCGAAACGTCTGCACCTTC
CASSLAGQGRNVCTF
>-|TRBD1|TRBJ2-2|TRBV7-8
TGTGCCAGCAGCTCCCGGACCGGGACAGGGGTTACCGGGGAGCTGTTTTTT
CASSSRTGTGVTGELFF
>-|TRBD1|TRBJ2-3|TRBV30
TGTGCCTGTCGGGACAGGGAGATTTATACAGATACGCAGTATTTT
CACRDREIYTDTQYF
>-|-|TRBJ2-2|TRBV5-1
TGCGCCACCACCTTCGGGACACCTAACACCGGGGAGCTGTTTTTT
CATTFGTPNTGELFF
>-|-|TRBJ1-2|TRBV27
TGTGCCAGCAGTTCCGGGGGGGACTCAACCTATGGCTACACCTTC
CASSSGGDSTYGYTF
>-|-|TRBJ1-2|TRBV11-2
TGTGCCAGCAGCCCCGGGACAACTCGCGGCTACACCTTC
CASSPGTTRGYTF
>-|-|TRBJ1-1|TRBV5-4
TGTGCCAGCAGCTTGCCGGGAGGCACTGAAGCTTTCTTT
CASSLPGGTEAFF
>-|-|TRBJ2-1|TRBV4-1
TGCGCCAGCAGCCAAGATAACGGACGCTCAGGGGATGAGCAGTTCTTC
CASSQDNGRSGDEQFF
>-|-|TRBJ2-2|TRBV19
TGTGCCAGTACCAGGGGAGGGACCGGGGAGCTGTTTTTT
CASTRGGTGELFF
>-|TRBD1|TRBJ2-7|TRBV13
TGTGCCAGCAGCCCCCCAGACGGGACAGGGGTAGGGGGAAGCTCCTACGAGCAGTACTTC
CASSPPDGTGVGGSSYEQYF
>-|TRBD2|TRBJ2-2|TRBV19
TGTGCCTCCGGACTAGCGACGACCGGGGAGCTGTTTTTT
CASGLATTGELFF
>-|TRBD1|TRBJ1-2|TRBV5-4
TGTGCCAGCAGTGCCGGGACAGGGTTTAACTATGGCTACACCTTC
CASSAGTGFNYGYTF
>-|-|TRBJ1-1|TRBV7-2
TGTGCCAGCAGCTTATTCGGAGTGCCTTTCTTT
CASSLFGVPFF
>-|TRBD1|TRBJ2-5|TRBV6-5
TGTGCCAGCAGGAACACAGGGGGAGGAGGGGAGACCCAGTACTTC
CASRNTGGGGETQYF
>few|TRBD1|TRBJ1-2|TRBV19
TGTGCCAGTAGTCAGACAGGGCCAGGCTACACCTTC
CASSQTGPGYTF
>-|-|TRBJ2-6|TRBV10-3
TGTGCCATCAGGCTACCCTCTGGGGCCAACGTCCTGACTTTC
CAIRLPSGANVLTF
>-|-|TRBJ1-2|TRBV5-4
TGTGCCAGCAGCCCTAGAGGGGAGGCCCACAACTATGGCTACACCTTC
CASSPRGEAHNYGYTF
>-|-|TRBJ2-1|TRBV5-5
TGTGCCAGCAGAACCGGGAAATACAATGAGCAGTTCTTC
CASRTGKYNEQFF
>-|-|TRBJ1-3|TRBV5-1
TGCGCCAGCAGTCTAGGCACGAGCTCTGGAAACACCATATATTTT
CASSLGTSSGNTIYF
>-|-|TRBJ1-2|TRBV4-2
TGTGCCAGCAGCCAAGAGAGGGGAGGCGACTATGGCTACACCTTC
CASSQERGGDYGYTF
>once|TRBD2|TRBJ2-2|TRBV9
TGTGCCAGCAGCGACAGGACTAGCGGGGGCGCCTGGAACACCGGGGAGCTGTTTTTT
CASSDRTSGGAWNTGELFF
>-|-|TRBJ1-4|TRBV30
TGTGCCTGGAGTGTACTAGCGGTTGGTGGAAAACTGTTTTTT
CAWSVLAVGGKLFF
>-|TRBD1|TRBJ2-7|TRBV20-1
TGCAGTGCTTCCGACAGGGACGAGCAGTACTTC
CSASDRDEQYF
>-|-|TRBJ2-3|TRBV5-4
TGTGCCAGCAGCTTGAGCATCCGATATGCGCAGTATTTT
CASSLSIRYAQYF
>-|TRBD1|TRBJ2-3|TRBV5-1
TGCGCCAGCAGTCCAAAAGAGACAGGGGGTGCGCAGTATTTT
CASSPKETGGAQYF
>-|-|TRBJ1-4|TRBV2
TGTGCCAGCTCCTCCCCTGCGGGGAATAATGAAAAACTGTTTTTT
CASSSPAGNNEKLFF
>-|-|TRBJ2-2|TRBV13
TGTGCCAGCACCAGGGCACCAACCGGGGAGCTGTTTTTT
CASTRAPTGELFF
>-|TRBD1|TRBJ1-6|TRBV19
TGTGCCAGTAGTATATCGGACAGGAGCTCCTATAATTCACCCCTCCACTTT
CASSISDRSSYNSPLHF